This T cell receptor (beta chain) was captured in a study of T-cell memory formation after mild COVID-19. This clonotype was observed at least ten times. Its target is unknown. Germline CDR1 MNHEY, CDR2 SVGAGI. The CDR3 loop spans 13 amino acids. Trimming took 8 bases from V and 5 from J, leaving 15 bases between them. Regarding the study as a whole: SARS-CoV-2 specificity was not confirmed for second-wave clones peaking on day 37.

Using constant-segment primers, 5'RACE produced TCR alpha and TCR beta cDNA libraries carrying sample barcodes and UMIs. TCRdb re-derived calls from the 5' RACE reads in MiXCR, one entry per CDR3 protein. The sample includes 30,000 to 45,000 distinct CDR3 sequences, about an eighth of them seen just once. The rearrangement uses TRBV6-5 and TRBJ1-1, with D hard to call. The material sequenced was PBMCs or a T cell subset sorted from them (not recorded which). The TCR sequence derives from a man between 18 and 35 years old who had mild COVID-19 (a few samples of this study predate the infection). Cell type and time point are not known. The CDR3 region is CASGYGLGTEAFF. Written as DNA, the CDR3 is TGTGCCAGCGGATATGGGCTGGGAACTGAAGCTTTCTTT.